These T cell receptor beta chains were read from a single sample in a study of blood T cell repertoires in COVID-19. TCRdb keeps only in-frame clones here, not all; method: immunoSEQ multiplex PCR. The sample has 110,000 to 150,000 clones; about 80% are singletons. The sequenced material came from PBMCs or T cells enriched from blood (not recorded which). The receptors were sampled from a woman aged 18-29 years who had been exposed to COVID-19. The CDR3 runs from the conserved cysteine through the conserved F or W. The order of the fields is D gene, J gene, V gene, clone size, CDR3 DNA, CDR3 protein. The D gene is left open where the match is weak. Where a row states a size, it is once, few, many or the class of an expanded clone; other rows omit it.

d_call: NA
j_call: TRBJ2-1
v_call: TRBV7-3
clone_size: NA
cdr3_nt: TGTGCCAGCAGCTTAACTAGCTCGAACTACAATGAGCAGTTCTTC
cdr3_aa: CASSLTSSNYNEQFF

d_call: NA
j_call: TRBJ1-4
v_call: TRBV5-1
clone_size: few
cdr3_nt: TGCGCCAGCAGCGCCCTAGAGGGCAGCCCTAATGAAAAACTGTTTTTT
cdr3_aa: CASSALEGSPNEKLFF

d_call: NA
j_call: TRBJ1-5
v_call: TRBV2
clone_size: NA
cdr3_nt: TGTGCCAGCACCTCCGGGGGGGGTAATCAGCCCCAGCATTTT
cdr3_aa: CASTSGGGNQPQHF

d_call: NA
j_call: TRBJ1-4
v_call: TRBV28
clone_size: NA
cdr3_nt: TGTGCCAGCAGTCCGCCGGGGGCAACTAATGAAAAACTGTTTTTT
cdr3_aa: CASSPPGATNEKLFF

d_call: NA
j_call: TRBJ2-7
v_call: TRBV27
clone_size: NA
cdr3_nt: TGTGCCAGCAGTTTTCCCGAAGACTCCTCTGATCCCATCTTC
cdr3_aa: CASSFPEDSSDPIF

d_call: TRBD1
j_call: TRBJ1-2
v_call: TRBV28
clone_size: NA
cdr3_nt: TGTGCCAGCAGTTTACCATCGGGACAGGGGGATGGCTACACCTTC
cdr3_aa: CASSLPSGQGDGYTF

d_call: NA
j_call: TRBJ1-3
v_call: TRBV5-5
clone_size: NA
cdr3_nt: TGTGCCAGCAAGGGAGCCTCTGGAAACACCATATATTTT
cdr3_aa: CASKGASGNTIYF

d_call: NA
j_call: TRBJ2-6
v_call: TRBV29-1
clone_size: NA
cdr3_nt: TGCAGCGTCGAAAAGGGGGGGCGCTCTGGGGCCAACGTCCTGACTTTC
cdr3_aa: CSVEKGGRSGANVLTF

d_call: TRBD1
j_call: TRBJ2-7
v_call: TRBV18
clone_size: NA
cdr3_nt: TGTGCCAGCTCACCGGGGACAGTTAGCTCCTACGAGCAGTACTTC
cdr3_aa: CASSPGTVSSYEQYF

d_call: NA
j_call: TRBJ2-1
v_call: TRBV10-3
clone_size: NA
cdr3_nt: TGTGCCATCAGTGGTGAGGGCTACAATGAGCAGTTCTTC
cdr3_aa: CAISGEGYNEQFF

d_call: NA
j_call: TRBJ1-1
v_call: TRBV7-9
clone_size: NA
cdr3_nt: TGTGCCAGCAATCAAGGGGGCACTGAAGCTTTCTTT
cdr3_aa: CASNQGGTEAFF

d_call: TRBD1
j_call: TRBJ1-6
v_call: TRBV19
clone_size: NA
cdr3_nt: TGTGCCAGTAGTATGCCGGGACAGGGAAATTCACCCCTCCACTTT
cdr3_aa: CASSMPGQGNSPLHF

d_call: TRBD1
j_call: TRBJ2-7
v_call: TRBV6-5
clone_size: NA
cdr3_nt: TGTGCCAGCAGAACCCCGACAGGGCCCTACGAGCAGTACTTC
cdr3_aa: CASRTPTGPYEQYF

d_call: NA
j_call: TRBJ1-3
v_call: TRBV5-5
clone_size: once
cdr3_nt: TGTGCCAGCAGCTTTTGGACCGACTACGGGGACACCATATATTTT
cdr3_aa: CASSFWTDYGDTIYF